This is a list of T cell receptor beta chains from one sample in a study of T cell changes during pregnancy in multiple sclerosis. Profiled with immunoSEQ multiplex PCR; TCRdb holds only in-frame clones, not every one. The sample lists approximately 100,000 clones, 80% to 95% seen once, with roughly 3.5% in the top ten. This specimen consisted of peripheral blood, obtained after pregnancy. All receptors derive from a female donor with multiple sclerosis, enrolled in a pregnancy study. CDR3s include the opening cysteine and the closing phenylalanine or tryptophan. D genes are given only for firm matches. Only some rows state a clone size, as once, few, many or a class for expanded clones.

>TRBV7-6|TRBJ2-1|TRBD2|-
TGTGCCAGCAGCTTAGAGACTAGCGGGAACAATGAGCAGTTCTTC
CASSLETSGNNEQFF
>TRBV7-9|TRBJ1-2|TRBD1|-
TGTGCCAGCAGCATCGGGACAGGGGATGGCTACACCTTC
CASSIGTGDGYTF
>TRBV7-2|TRBJ2-5|TRBD1|-
TGTGCCAGCAGCGGACAGGGGGCGCGAGAGACCCAGTACTTC
CASSGQGARETQYF
>TRBV5-4|TRBJ2-1|TRBD2|-
TGTGCCAGCATGGCGGGGGCGGGGGGGCCTAATGAGCAGTTCTTC
CASMAGAGGPNEQFF
>TRBV5-5|TRBJ1-3|-|-
TGTGCCAGCAGCGTGCCGGGTGGCGGAAACACCATATATTTT
CASSVPGGGNTIYF
>TRBV11-2|TRBJ2-6|-|-
TGTGCCAGCAGCTTAATCGGCCGGGGAGGTGCTGGGGCCAACGTCCTGACTTTC
CASSLIGRGGAGANVLTF
>TRBV19|TRBJ2-1|TRBD2|-
TGTGCCAGTAGTAATGAGGTGACTAGCGTATACAATGAGCAGTTCTTC
CASSNEVTSVYNEQFF
>TRBV5-1|TRBJ2-5|-|once
TGCGCCAGCAGCTTGCAAGGGGAACAAGAGACCCAGTACTTC
CASSLQGEQETQYF
>TRBV6-5|TRBJ1-2|TRBD1|-
TGTGCCAGCACTACCCGGGACAGTAACTATGGCTACACCTTC
CASTTRDSNYGYTF
>TRBV5-4|TRBJ1-3|TRBD1|-
TGTGCCAGCAGCCTGGACAGGGGGGCTGGAAACACCATATATTTT
CASSLDRGAGNTIYF
>TRBV15|TRBJ2-5|-|-
TGTGCCACCAGCAGACAGGGGGGAGAGACCCAGTACTTC
CATSRQGGETQYF
>TRBV5-1|TRBJ2-2|-|-
TGCGCCAGCAGCTTGGCGTCTAGAATCCCGAACACCGGGGAGCTGTTTTTT
CASSLASRIPNTGELFF
>TRBV27|TRBJ1-4|-|-
TGTGCCAGCGCTGACAGCTTGAATGAAAAACTGTTTTTT
CASADSLNEKLFF
>TRBV2|TRBJ1-2|-|few
TGTGCCAGCCCGGGAGAAGGATCCTATGGCTACACCTTC
CASPGEGSYGYTF
>TRBV12-5|TRBJ2-1|TRBD1|few
TGTGCTAGTGGCCTCGGGACAGGGGAAAACTACAATGAGCAGTTCTTC
CASGLGTGENYNEQFF
>TRBV29-1|TRBJ1-2|TRBD1|-
TGCAGCGTTGAAGAATGGGGCAGACAGGGACAGGCGGGCTATGGCTACACCTTC
CSVEEWGRQGQAGYGYTF
>TRBV6-4|TRBJ1-5|-|once
TGTGCCAGCAGTGACGGAGGGGACCATCAGCCCCAGCATTTT
CASSDGGDHQPQHF
>TRBV30|TRBJ2-5|TRBD1|-
TGTGCCTGGTCCTCCGCGCCGGGACAGGGACAAGAGACCCAGTACTTC
CAWSSAPGQGQETQYF
>TRBV6-6|TRBJ2-7|-|-
TGTGCCAGCACCAATAGGGGACATTCGCTCTACGAGCAGTACTTC
CASTNRGHSLYEQYF
>TRBV5-6|TRBJ1-5|-|once
TGTGCCAGCAGCTTGGGTGCGGTTAGCAATCAGCCCCAGCATTTT
CASSLGAVSNQPQHF
>TRBV6-6|TRBJ2-3|-|-
TGTGCCGCCCGACTAGATCCTAGCACAGATACGCAGTATTTT
CAARLDPSTDTQYF
>TRBV15|TRBJ2-7|TRBD1|-
TGTGCCACCAGCAGAGACCTCGGGACAGGGGACGAGCAGTACTTC
CATSRDLGTGDEQYF
>TRBV5-1|TRBJ1-2|TRBD1|-
TGCGCCAGCGGGGACAGGGGGATCTATGGCTACACCTTC
CASGDRGIYGYTF
>TRBV2|TRBJ1-6|TRBD1|-
TGTGCCAGCCAATTAACAGGACAGGGTAGGGCACCCCTCCACTTT
CASQLTGQGRAPLHF
>TRBV29-1|TRBJ1-1|-|-
TGCAGCGTTTGGGGCGCGGACACTGAAGCTTTCTTT
CSVWGADTEAFF
>TRBV7-3|TRBJ2-5|-|-
TGTGCCAGCAGCTTAAACTCAGCGGCAGAGACCCAGTACTTC
CASSLNSAAETQYF
>TRBV18|TRBJ1-4|-|-
TGTGCCAGCTCACCACCGGCCCGTGGCAATGAAAAACTGTTTTTT
CASSPPARGNEKLFF
>TRBV7-2|TRBJ2-7|TRBD2|once
TGTGCCTCCGGCGGGAGCTCCTACGAGCAGTACTTC
CASGGSSYEQYF
>TRBV19|TRBJ1-4|-|-
TGTGCCAGTAGTGTAAAGCAGGAACTGTTTTTT
CASSVKQELFF
>TRBV21-1|TRBJ2-2|-|-
TGTGCCAGCCATCCTCTGCGTATGAACACCGGGGAGCTGTTTTTT
CASHPLRMNTGELFF
>TRBV27|TRBJ2-2|-|-
TGTGCCAGCAGTAGGGGGGGATACACCGGGGAGCTGTTTTTT
CASSRGGYTGELFF
>TRBV14|TRBJ1-6|-|-
TGTGCCAGCAGCGAGACTGGGGGGGAGAATTCACCCCTCCACTTT
CASSETGGENSPLHF
>TRBV15|TRBJ1-4|-|-
TGTGCCACCAGCAGAAAGAGGATTTCAACTAATGAAAAACTGTTTTTT
CATSRKRISTNEKLFF
>TRBV9|TRBJ1-5|-|-
TGTGCCAGCAGCGCCTCGGACGGGGATCAGCCCCAGCATTTT
CASSASDGDQPQHF
>TRBV5-6|TRBJ1-3|-|-
TGTGCCAGCAGCTTGAACGGTCGCTCTGGAAACACCATATATTTT
CASSLNGRSGNTIYF
>TRBV18|TRBJ1-6|-|-
TGTGCCAGCTCACCAACAGGGTTACCCCTCCACTTT
CASSPTGLPLHF
>TRBV11-2|TRBJ2-2|-|-
TGTGCCAGCAGATCCGGGACAACGAACACCGGGGAGCTGTTTTTT
CASRSGTTNTGELFF
>TRBV9|TRBJ2-2|TRBD2|-
TGTGCCAGCAGCCCTAGCGGGGGATTTACCGGGGAGCTGTTTTTT
CASSPSGGFTGELFF
>TRBV11-3|TRBJ2-3|TRBD2|-
TGTGCCAGCAGCTTAACTAGCGGGGGCGGAGATACGCAGTATTTT
CASSLTSGGGDTQYF
>TRBV9|TRBJ2-1|TRBD2|-
TGTGCCAGCAGTCCCGGCGGGGGCTACAATGAGCAGTTCTTC
CASSPGGGYNEQFF
>TRBV9|TRBJ2-3|-|-
TGTGCCAGCAGCGTCAGGGATTCGGCAGATACGCAGTATTTT
CASSVRDSADTQYF
>TRBV7-6|TRBJ1-4|-|-
TGTGCCAGCAGCTTAGTGGGGGGTAATGAAAAACTGTTTTTT
CASSLVGGNEKLFF